The present T cell receptor (beta chain) was sequenced within a study of vaccination and CD4 T cells after COVID-19 (dated by TCRdb to 2021 to 2024). Turning to the overall study: Convalescent patients had a positive SARS-CoV-2 result on nasal swab PCR, and of these patients, fewer than ten had mild disease and one had severe disease. The convalescent cohort included six males and four females, with two Hispanic individuals, seven Caucasians, two Asians and one multiracial person. Each participant got two doses of either the Pfizer-BioNTech BNT162b2 vaccine (n=8) or the Moderna mRNA-1273 vaccine (n=2). Post-COVID blood samples from convalescent patients were collected a median of around 110 days after diagnosis, with a range of 35 to 161 days. The time from the second vaccine dose to post-vaccine blood sampling had a median of roughly 70 days and ranged from roughly 12 to 241 days. For stimulating the cultures, overlapping spike peptide pools were used, derived from SARS-CoV-2 as well as from the common cold coronaviruses HCoV-NL63, HCoV-OC43 and HCoV-229E. Control cultures received a CEFX viral epitope pool as the positive control, an HIV-1 Nef peptide pool as the negative control, or no peptide. In under 13 COVID-19 convalescent patients and a few infection-naive healthy vaccine recipients, researchers compared the spike-specific CD4+ TCR repertoire from before mRNA vaccination with the repertoire from after.

What the research found in general, with its limitations: Although the median number of SARS-CoV-2-reactive clonotypes went up from around 19 after infection to 30 to 45 after vaccination, the increase was not significant. Nearly all vaccine-specific clones in convalescent patients (304 of 307) were mono-reactive for SARS-CoV-2 spike rather than cross-reactive with common cold coronaviruses. Relatively few convalescent patients were included in the study, and early timepoints after natural infection were not analyzed. In convalescent patients, a median approximately 86% of post-vaccine SARS-CoV-2-reactive clones were detected only after vaccination, suggesting vaccine-specific priming.

Sample treatment or condition, as interpreted from the label and publication: roughly ten-day PBMC culture with coronavirus spike peptide pools or control peptides (ViraFEST assay). The ViraFEST assay was used in the study, in which antigen-specific T cells were expanded with peptide pools and expanded clonotypes were subsequently identified by TCR sequencing. Positive SARS-CoV-2 PCR tests in the convalescent patients dated from March to December 2020, before Alpha, Beta and Delta variants emerged in the United States. Each well held 2.2 million or so PBMCs cultured with 9 to 10 ug/ml peptide pools in IMDM containing roughly 4.7% human AB serum and around 10 IU/ml IL-2. On days 3 and 7, half of the culture medium was replaced with fresh IL-2-containing medium. CD4+ T cells were isolated after approximately 10 days of culture through negative selection using the EasySep CD4+ T cell isolation kit. Ficoll-Paque Plus gradient centrifugation was used to isolate PBMCs from whole blood, and the isolated PBMCs were then either used fresh or cryopreserved at -140C. Each culture condition was generally run in triplicate wells.

The sample holds a few counts of this clonotype. Its antigen has not been determined. No base quality information exists; no much larger clone differs at one position. Library preparation employed PCR. DNA from cultured CD4+ T cells underwent TCR sequencing with the Oncomine TCR Beta short-read assay at the Johns Hopkins FTIC core. Genomic DNA was extracted from the cultured CD4+ T cells with the QIAamp micro DNA kit. Oncomine TCR Beta libraries made from cultured CD4+ T cells were pooled using unique dual indexes and sequenced on an Illumina iSeq 100. Per the source publication's procedure: Non-productive sequences were filtered out, and CDR3s that did not start with C, did not end with F or W, or were shorter than 7 amino acids were discarded. The MANAFEST web application was used to identify antigen-specific clonotypes by comparing peptide-stimulated wells against reference wells and other culture wells. To be called positive, a clone needed an FDR below 0.05, an odds ratio above 5, and a productive frequency above 0.1% in at least two of three replicate wells. A clonotype was classed as cross-reactive if the clonotype showed significant expansion both in SARS-CoV-2 spike wells and in at least one common cold coronavirus spike condition. Using R version 3.6.1, CDR3 homology was evaluated through Levenshtein distances (stringdist) along with unrooted phylogenetic trees (ape). TCRdb passed the public sequencing reads through fastp at Q25 and MiXCR, retaining productive beta sequences. Under each unique CDR3 protein, matching rows form one entry showing the most common genes and DNA. TCRdb, not the original authors, processed these V and J calls. Across this sample there are about 20,000 distinct CDR3 sequences, with about 50% seen only once. The ten largest make up around 7% of the sample.

The germline V gene provides CDR1 MNHNS and CDR2 SASEGT. The cysteine opens and the phenylalanine closes a CDR3 of 15 amino acids. The DNA shown is the 45-base CDR3, in frame from base 1. A distance of 9 bases separates the germline ends of V and J, which lose 0 bases and 6 bases respectively. The source of this sequence is a human donor who had recovered from COVID-19. The sequencing input was CD4+ T cells from blood, cultured in vitro. The chain joins TRBV6-1 to TRBJ1-6; the D segment could be TRBD1, given 6 matching bases. The bases read TGTGCCAGCAGTGAAGCAAGGACAGTTAATTCACCCCTCCACTTT. This yields the protein CASSEARTVNSPLHF.